This T cell receptor beta chain was profiled in a study of cytomegalovirus exposure and HLA in healthy donors. Study context: An earlier analysis identified more than 90 million unique TCR beta sequences in 170 million or so T cells.

The length of the CDR3 is 12 residues. V gave up 5 bases and J gave up 8 bases; unmatched junction bases: 5. Germline loops: CDR1 SGHVS, CDR2 FNYEAQ. Healthy individuals who donated bone marrow served as the donors. Primers for the PCR totalled 60 Vbeta and 13 Jbeta. Original data processing: Roughly 80 million unique TCR beta chains, roughly 11 million of them shared, were counted by a later analysis. Profiled with immunoSEQ multiplex PCR; TCRdb holds only in-frame clones, not every one. That table supplies the V and J calls and clone size; D and trimming were determined from the DNA. The repertoire includes some 160,000 clones, over 60% of them detected once, and approximately 5.1% sits in the top ten.

The chain is built from TRBV7-6 and TRBJ1-1; 7 nucleotides align to TRBD1. The sample taken for sequencing was PBMCs. The sequence derives from a man aged 40-55 years in good health and CMV-seronegative. This CDR3 reads CASSTGQEEAFF. As DNA, the CDR3 is TGTGCCAGCAGCACCGGACAGGAGGAAGCTTTCTTT.